Included here is one T cell receptor (beta chain) sequence, with context. The data originate from a study of T cell changes during pregnancy in multiple sclerosis. CDR1 is SEHNR and CDR2 is FQNEAQ in the germline V gene (reference sequence). Trimming cost V 4 bases and J 0 bases; bases outside gene matches: 3. The CDR3 contains 15 residues. Clones were read by immunoSEQ multiplex PCR, and TCRdb kept only the in-frame ones, dropping some. The repertoire holds roughly 79,000 clones, with 90% to 95% as singletons. This clonotype originated in a female donor with multiple sclerosis, enrolled in a pregnancy study. Sequencing used CD4+ T cells from peripheral blood mononuclear cells, obtained before pregnancy. V usage is TRBV7-9 and J usage is TRBJ1-3; 7 positions agree with TRBD1. The CDR3 here is CASSSDRVSGNTIYF. The CDR3 coding sequence is TGTGCCAGCAGCTCCGACAGGGTCTCTGGAAACACCATATATTTT.